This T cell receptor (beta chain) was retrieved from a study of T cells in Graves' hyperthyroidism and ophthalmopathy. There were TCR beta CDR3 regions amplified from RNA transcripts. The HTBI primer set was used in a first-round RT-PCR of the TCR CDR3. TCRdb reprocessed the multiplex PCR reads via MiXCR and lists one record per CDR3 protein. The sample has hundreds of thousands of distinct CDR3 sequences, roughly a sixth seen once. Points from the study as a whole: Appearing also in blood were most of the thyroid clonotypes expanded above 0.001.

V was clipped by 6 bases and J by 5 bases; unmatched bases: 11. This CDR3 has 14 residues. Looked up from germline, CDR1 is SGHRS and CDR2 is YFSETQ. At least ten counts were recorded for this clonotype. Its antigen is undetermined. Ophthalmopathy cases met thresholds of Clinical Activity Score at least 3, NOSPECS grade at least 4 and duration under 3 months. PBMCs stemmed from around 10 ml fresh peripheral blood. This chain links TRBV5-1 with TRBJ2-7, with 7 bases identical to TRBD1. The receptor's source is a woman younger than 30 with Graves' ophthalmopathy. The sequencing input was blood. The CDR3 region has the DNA TGCGCCAGCACCGGCGACAGGGCCATAAACGAGCAGTACTTC. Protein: CASTGDRAINEQYF. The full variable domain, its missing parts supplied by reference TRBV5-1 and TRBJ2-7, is KAGVTQTPRYLIKTRGQQVTLSCSPISGHRSVSWYQQTPGQGLQFLFEYFSETQRNKGNFPGRFSGRQFSNSRSEMNVSTLELGDSALYLCASTGDRAINEQYFGPGTRLTVT.